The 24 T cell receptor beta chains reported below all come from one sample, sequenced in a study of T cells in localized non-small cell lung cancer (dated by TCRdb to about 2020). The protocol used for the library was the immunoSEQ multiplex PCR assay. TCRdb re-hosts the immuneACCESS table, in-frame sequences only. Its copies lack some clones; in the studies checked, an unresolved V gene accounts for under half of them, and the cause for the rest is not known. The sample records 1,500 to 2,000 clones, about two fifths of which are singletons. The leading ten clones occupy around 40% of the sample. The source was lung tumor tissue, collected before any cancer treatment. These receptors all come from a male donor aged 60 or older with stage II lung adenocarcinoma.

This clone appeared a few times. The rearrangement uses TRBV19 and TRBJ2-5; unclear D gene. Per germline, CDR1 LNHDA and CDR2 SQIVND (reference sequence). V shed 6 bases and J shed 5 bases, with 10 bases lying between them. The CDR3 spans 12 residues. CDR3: CASRQSGETQYF. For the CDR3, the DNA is TGTGCCAGTAGGCAAAGTGGCGAGACCCAGTACTTC.

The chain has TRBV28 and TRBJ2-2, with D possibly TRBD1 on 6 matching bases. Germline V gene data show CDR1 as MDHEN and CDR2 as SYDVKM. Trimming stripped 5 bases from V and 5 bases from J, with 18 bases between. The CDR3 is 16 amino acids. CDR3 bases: TGTGCCAGCAGTGAACAGGGCCGGGGCAGGACCGGGGAGCTGTTTTTT. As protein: CASSEQGRGRTGELFF.

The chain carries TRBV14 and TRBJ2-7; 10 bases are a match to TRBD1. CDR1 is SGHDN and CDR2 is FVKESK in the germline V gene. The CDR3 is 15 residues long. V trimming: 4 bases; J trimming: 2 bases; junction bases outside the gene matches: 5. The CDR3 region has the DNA TGTGCCAGCAGCCGATGGACAGGGGGGACCTACGAGCAGTACTTC. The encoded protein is CASSRWTGGTYEQYF.

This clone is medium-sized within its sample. The CDR3 nucleotides read TGTGCCAGCAGCCCACTAGCGGGGACCTACGAGCAGTACTTC. Residues: CASSPLAGTYEQYF. The J gene is TRBJ2-7, the V gene TRBV11-1; 10 nucleotides agree with TRBD2. The CDR3 consists of 14 residues. V dropped 5 bases and J dropped 2; count of bases not matched to a gene: 3. Germline CDR1 reads SGHAT; CDR2 reads FQDESV (reference sequence).

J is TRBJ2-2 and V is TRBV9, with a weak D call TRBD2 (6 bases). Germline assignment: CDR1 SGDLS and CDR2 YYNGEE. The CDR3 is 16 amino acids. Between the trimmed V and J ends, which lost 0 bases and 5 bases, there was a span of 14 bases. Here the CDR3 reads CASSVVGGPGTGELFF. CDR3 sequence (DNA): TGTGCCAGCAGCGTAGTAGGAGGGCCAGGGACCGGGGAGCTGTTTTTT.

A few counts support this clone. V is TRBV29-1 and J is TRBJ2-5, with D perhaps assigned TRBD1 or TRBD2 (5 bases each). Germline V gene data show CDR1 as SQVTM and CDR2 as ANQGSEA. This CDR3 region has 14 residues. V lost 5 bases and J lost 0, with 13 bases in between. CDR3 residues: CSVTGDGYQETQYF. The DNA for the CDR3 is TGCAGCGTTACCGGGGACGGGTACCAAGAGACCCAGTACTTC.

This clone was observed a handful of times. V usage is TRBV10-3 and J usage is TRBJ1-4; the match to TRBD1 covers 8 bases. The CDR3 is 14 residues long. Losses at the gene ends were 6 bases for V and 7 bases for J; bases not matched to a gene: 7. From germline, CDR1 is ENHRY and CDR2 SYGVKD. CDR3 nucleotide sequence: TGTGCCATCAGCCCAGGACAGGGTGGTGAAAAACTGTTTTTT. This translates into CAISPGQGGEKLFF.

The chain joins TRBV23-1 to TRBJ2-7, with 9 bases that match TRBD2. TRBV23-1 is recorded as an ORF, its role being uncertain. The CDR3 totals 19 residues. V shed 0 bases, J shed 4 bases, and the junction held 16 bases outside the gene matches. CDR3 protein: CASSQSVGTSSGLSYEQYF. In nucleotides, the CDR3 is TGCGCCAGCAGTCAATCAGTAGGGACTAGCAGCGGTCTTTCGTACGAGCAGTACTTC.

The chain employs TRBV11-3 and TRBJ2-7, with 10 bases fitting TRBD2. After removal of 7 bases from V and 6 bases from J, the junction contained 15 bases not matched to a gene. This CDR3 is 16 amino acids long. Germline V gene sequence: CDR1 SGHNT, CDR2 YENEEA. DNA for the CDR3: TGTGCCAGCAACTCTACTGGAGCGGGAGGGCGCCGCGAGCAGTACTTC. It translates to CASNSTGAGGRREQYF.

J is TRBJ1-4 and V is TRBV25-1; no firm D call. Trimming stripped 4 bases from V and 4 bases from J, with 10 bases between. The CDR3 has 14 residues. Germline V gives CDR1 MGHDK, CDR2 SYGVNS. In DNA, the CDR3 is TGTGCCAGCAGTGGGGCGGGTAGTAATGAAAAACTGTTTTTT. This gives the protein CASSGAGSNEKLFF.

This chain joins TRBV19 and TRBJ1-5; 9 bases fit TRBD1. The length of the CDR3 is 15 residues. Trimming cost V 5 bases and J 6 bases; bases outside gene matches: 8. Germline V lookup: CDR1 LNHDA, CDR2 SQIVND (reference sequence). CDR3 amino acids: CASSLDRGIGQPQHF. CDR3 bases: TGTGCCAGTAGTTTGGACAGGGGCATTGGTCAGCCCCAGCATTTT.

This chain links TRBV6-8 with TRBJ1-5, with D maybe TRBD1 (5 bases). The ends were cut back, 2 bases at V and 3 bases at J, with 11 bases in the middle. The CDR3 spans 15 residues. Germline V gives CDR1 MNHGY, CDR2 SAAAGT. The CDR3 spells CASSYGDSLNQPQHF. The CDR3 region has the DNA TGTGCCAGCAGTTACGGAGACAGCCTCAATCAGCCCCAGCATTTT.

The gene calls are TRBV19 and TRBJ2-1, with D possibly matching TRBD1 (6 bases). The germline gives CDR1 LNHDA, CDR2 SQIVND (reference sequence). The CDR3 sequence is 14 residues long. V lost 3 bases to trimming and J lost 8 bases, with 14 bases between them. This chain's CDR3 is CASSILTGIHEQFF. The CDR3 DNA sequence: TGTGCCAGTAGTATCCTAACAGGGATCCATGAGCAGTTCTTC.

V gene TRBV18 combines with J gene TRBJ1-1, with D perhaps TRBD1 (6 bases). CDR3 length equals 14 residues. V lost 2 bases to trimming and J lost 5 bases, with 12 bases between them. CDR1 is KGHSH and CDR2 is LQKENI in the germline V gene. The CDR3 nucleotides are TGTGCCAGCTCACCATTGGGGGCGAGGACTGAAGCTTTCTTT. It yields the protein CASSPLGARTEAFF.

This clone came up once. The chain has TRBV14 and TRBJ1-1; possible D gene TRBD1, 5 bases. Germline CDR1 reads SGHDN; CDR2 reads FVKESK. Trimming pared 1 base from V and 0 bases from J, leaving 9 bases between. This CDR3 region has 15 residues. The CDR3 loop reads CASSQVGTVNTEAFF. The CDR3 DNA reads TGTGCCAGCAGCCAAGTAGGGACGGTGAACACTGAAGCTTTCTTT.

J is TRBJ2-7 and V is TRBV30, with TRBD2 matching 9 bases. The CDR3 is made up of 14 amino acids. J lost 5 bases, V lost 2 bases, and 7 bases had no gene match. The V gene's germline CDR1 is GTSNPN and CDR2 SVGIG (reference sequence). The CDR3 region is CAWSRGLAFNEQYF. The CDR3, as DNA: TGTGCCTGGAGTCGGGGACTAGCTTTCAACGAGCAGTACTTC.

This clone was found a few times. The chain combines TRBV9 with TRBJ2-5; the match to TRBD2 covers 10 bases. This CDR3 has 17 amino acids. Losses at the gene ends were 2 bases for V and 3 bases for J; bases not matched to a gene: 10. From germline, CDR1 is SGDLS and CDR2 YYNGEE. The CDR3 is CASSVGVAGGLKETQYF. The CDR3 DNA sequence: TGTGCCAGCAGCGTGGGAGTAGCGGGAGGACTTAAAGAGACCCAGTACTTC.

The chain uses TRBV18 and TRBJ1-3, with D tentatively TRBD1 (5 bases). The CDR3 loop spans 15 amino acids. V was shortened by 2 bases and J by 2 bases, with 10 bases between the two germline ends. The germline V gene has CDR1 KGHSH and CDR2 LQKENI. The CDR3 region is CASSPGAGAGNTIYF. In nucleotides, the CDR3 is TGTGCCAGCTCACCAGGGGCAGGAGCTGGAAACACCATATATTTT. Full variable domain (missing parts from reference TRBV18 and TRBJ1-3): NAGVMQNPRHLVRRRGQEARLRCSPMKGHSHVYWYRQLPEEGLKFMVYLQKENIIDESGMPKERFSAEFPKEGPSILRIQQVVRGDSAAYFCASSPGAGAGNTIYFGEGSWLTVV.

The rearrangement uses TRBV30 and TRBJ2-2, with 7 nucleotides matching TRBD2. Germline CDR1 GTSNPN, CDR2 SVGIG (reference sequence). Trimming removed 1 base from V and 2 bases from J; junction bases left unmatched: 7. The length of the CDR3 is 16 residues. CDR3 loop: CAWSGGTTSNTGELFF. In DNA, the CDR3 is TGTGCCTGGAGTGGGGGGACTACCTCAAACACCGGGGAGCTGTTTTTT.

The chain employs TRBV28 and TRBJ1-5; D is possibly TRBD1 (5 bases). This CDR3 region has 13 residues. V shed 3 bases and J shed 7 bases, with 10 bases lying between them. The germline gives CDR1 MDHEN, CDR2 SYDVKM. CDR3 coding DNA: TGTGCCAGCAGTTTGAACTCAGGGCAGCCCCAGCATTTT. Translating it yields CASSLNSGQPQHF. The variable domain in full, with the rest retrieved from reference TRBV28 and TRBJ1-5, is DVKVTQSSRYLVKRTGEKVFLECVQDMDHENMFWYRQDPGLGLRLIYFSYDVKMKEKGDIPEGYSVSREKKERFSLILESASTNQTSMYLCASSLNSGQPQHFGDGTRLSIL.

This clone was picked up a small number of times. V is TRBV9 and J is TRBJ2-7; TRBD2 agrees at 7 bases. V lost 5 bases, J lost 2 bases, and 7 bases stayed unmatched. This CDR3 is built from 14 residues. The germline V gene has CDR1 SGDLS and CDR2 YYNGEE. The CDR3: CASSPWTRAYEQYF. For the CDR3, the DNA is TGTGCCAGCAGTCCCTGGACTAGGGCCTACGAGCAGTACTTC.

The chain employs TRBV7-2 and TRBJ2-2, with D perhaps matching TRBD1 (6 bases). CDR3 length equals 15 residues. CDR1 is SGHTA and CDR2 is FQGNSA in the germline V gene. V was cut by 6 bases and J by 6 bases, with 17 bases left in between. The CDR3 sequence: CASRTGQPYAGELFF. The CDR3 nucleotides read TGTGCCAGCAGAACCGGACAGCCATACGCCGGGGAGCTGTTTTTT.

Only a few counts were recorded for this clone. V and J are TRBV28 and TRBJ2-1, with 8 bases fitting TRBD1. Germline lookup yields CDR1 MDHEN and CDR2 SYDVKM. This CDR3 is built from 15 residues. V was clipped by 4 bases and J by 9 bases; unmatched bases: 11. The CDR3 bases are TGTGCCAGCAGTTCCTTGGGTAAACAGGGGGTTGAGCAGTTCTTC. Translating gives CASSSLGKQGVEQFF.

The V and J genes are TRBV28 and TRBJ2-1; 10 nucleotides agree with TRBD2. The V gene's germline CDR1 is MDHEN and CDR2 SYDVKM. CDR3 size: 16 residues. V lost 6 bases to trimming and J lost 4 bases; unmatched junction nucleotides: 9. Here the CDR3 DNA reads TGTGCCAGCAGCTCACGGAGAGCGGGAGGGTACAATGAGCAGTTCTTC. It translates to CASSSRRAGGYNEQFF.